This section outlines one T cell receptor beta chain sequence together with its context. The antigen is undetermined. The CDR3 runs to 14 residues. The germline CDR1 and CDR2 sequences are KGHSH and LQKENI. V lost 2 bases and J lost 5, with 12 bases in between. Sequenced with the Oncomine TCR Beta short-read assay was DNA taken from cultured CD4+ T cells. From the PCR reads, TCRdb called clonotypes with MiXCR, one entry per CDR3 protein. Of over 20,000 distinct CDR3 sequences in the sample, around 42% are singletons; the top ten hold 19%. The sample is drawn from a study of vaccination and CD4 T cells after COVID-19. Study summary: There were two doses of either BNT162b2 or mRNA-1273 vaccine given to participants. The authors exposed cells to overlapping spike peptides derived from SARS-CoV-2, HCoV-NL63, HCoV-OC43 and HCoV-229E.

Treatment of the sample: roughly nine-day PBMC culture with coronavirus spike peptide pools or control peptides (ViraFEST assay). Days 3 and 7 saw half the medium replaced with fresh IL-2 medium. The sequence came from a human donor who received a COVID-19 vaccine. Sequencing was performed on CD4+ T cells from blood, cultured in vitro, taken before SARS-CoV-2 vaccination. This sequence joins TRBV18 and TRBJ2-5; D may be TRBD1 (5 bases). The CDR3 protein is CASSPGTGRETQYF. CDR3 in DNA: TGTGCCAGCTCACCAGGAACAGGTCGGGAGACCCAGTACTTC.